This T cell receptor beta chain was obtained from a study of blood T cell repertoires in COVID-19. As originally analysed: Estimates of nucleated cell counts were drawn from the amplification of reference gene primers. The repertoire was sequenced with immunoSEQ multiplex PCR; TCRdb's copy has only in-frame clones and lacks some. For V, J and clone size, that table is used; D and trimming come from the DNA. The sample lists 200,000 or so clones, approximately 81% occurring once. Germline V CDR1 and CDR2: SNHLY, FYNNEI. The CDR3 has 16 amino acids. After removal of 7 bases from V and 3 bases from J, the junction contained 9 bases not matched to a gene.

The sample comprised peripheral blood. The receptor was isolated from a man aged 50 or older who had recovered from COVID-19. The V gene is TRBV2, the J gene TRBJ1-6, with 7 bases matching TRBD1. The CDR3 loop is CASTLRQGLYNSPLHF. For the CDR3, the DNA is TGTGCCAGCACCCTTCGACAGGGCCTCTATAATTCACCCCTCCACTTT.